Shown below are 14 T cell receptor beta chains from a single sample sequenced in a study of tumor-infiltrating lymphocytes in primary liver carcinoma. Synthesis of TCR beta cDNA was carried out from 500 ng total RNA with a constant-region primer. A slightly modified ARM-PCR protocol with three nested multiplex PCR rounds produced these TCR beta libraries. Rounds one and two of PCR, each of roughly 11 cycles, were primed with TRBV1-TRBV30 forward primers and a C-beta reverse primer. TCRdb ran MiXCR on the multiplex PCR reads and lists one entry per CDR3 protein. The sample has fewer than 350,000 distinct CDR3 sequences, about 62% seen once. RNA isolated from unsorted whole blood supplied the blood RNA, with germline DNA also extracted. Input material: peripheral blood. The source of these receptors is a man aged 35-49 years with primary liver carcinoma and hepatitis B virus infection.

The chain uses TRBV5-1 and TRBJ2-7; TRBD2 matches 7 bases. Germline CDR1 is SGHRS and CDR2 is YFSETQ. This CDR3 is built from 14 residues. Germline trimming cut 4 bases from V and 4 bases from J; bases unmatched to any gene: 8. DNA of the CDR3: TGCGCCAGCAGCCCGGACGGGGAGGGGTACGAGCAGTACTTC. Translating gives CASSPDGEGYEQYF. The full variable domain, rest sourced from reference TRBV5-1 and TRBJ2-7, is KAGVTQTPRYLIKTRGQQVTLSCSPISGHRSVSWYQQTPGQGLQFLFEYFSETQRNKGNFPGRFSGRQFSNSRSEMNVSTLELGDSALYLCASSPDGEGYEQYFGPGTRLTVT.

The chain uses TRBV7-6 and TRBJ2-1; TRBD2 matches 9 bases. V lost 2 bases, J lost 5 bases, and 1 base stayed unmatched. Germline CDR1 SGHVS, CDR2 FNYEAQ. The CDR3 consists of 14 residues. In DNA, the CDR3 is TGTGCCAGCAGCTTACGACTAGCGGACAATGAGCAGTTCTTC. Translation gives CASSLRLADNEQFF.

The rearrangement links TRBV11-1 to TRBJ1-1; D is unclear. Trimming stripped 5 bases from V and 0 bases from J, with 13 bases between. Germline V CDR1 and CDR2: SGHAT, FQDESV (reference sequence). The length of the CDR3 is 15 residues. Here the CDR3 DNA reads TGTGCCAGCAGCCTCCCCGATGACATGAACACTGAAGCTTTCTTT. It yields the protein CASSLPDDMNTEAFF.

In the case of this clonotype: It may be a read error: a sequence one base away is much more abundant. This chain links TRBV6-2 or TRBV6-3 with TRBJ2-3; no reliable D call. The CDR3 contains 11 residues. Germline lookup yields CDR1 MNHEY and CDR2 SVGEGT. The CDR3 region is CASREGVTEYF. The CDR3 region has the DNA TGTGCCAGCAGAGAAGGCGTTACGGAGTATTTT.

This clonotype was seen only a few times. The chain uses TRBV5-1 and TRBJ2-2; 8 bases map to TRBD2. J lost 4 bases, V lost 6 bases, and 2 bases had no gene match. Germline V gene sequence: CDR1 SGHRS, CDR2 YFSETQ. The CDR3 runs 13 residues. This chain's CDR3 is CASMLAGTGELFF. The DNA of the CDR3 is TGCGCCAGCATGCTAGCGGGCACCGGGGAGCTGTTTTTT.

This clonotype was recorded at least ten times. The rearrangement links TRBV12-3 or TRBV12-4 to TRBJ2-1; D perhaps matches TRBD2 (6 bases). The germline V and J ends were trimmed by 5 bases and 2 bases, with 16 bases remaining between them. This CDR3 region has 16 residues. CDR3 loop: CASSIPGRDAYNEQFF. The CDR3, as DNA: TGTGCCAGCAGTATCCCCGGGCGGGACGCCTACAATGAGCAGTTCTTC.

Comments on this clonotype: Since a much larger clone is just one base distant, this may be a read error. V gene TRBV6-2 or TRBV6-3 combines with J gene TRBJ1-1; D unresolved. The CDR3 spans 15 residues. Per germline, CDR1 MNHEY and CDR2 SVGEGT. With 2 bases removed from V and 4 bases from J, the gap between germline ends came to 14 bases. CDR3 amino acids: CASSYIRCGSTEAFF. The CDR3 DNA follows: TGTGCCAGCAGTTACATCCGGTGTGGGAGCACTGAAGCTTTCTTT.

This clonotype was recorded a few times. A junction end diverges from the germline sequence, so it may reflect a read error. The chain employs TRBV6-2 or TRBV6-3 and TRBJ2-6; 8 bases are a match to TRBD2. Germline V gene sequence: CDR1 MNHEY, CDR2 SVGEGT. The CDR3 sequence is 16 residues long. The CDR3: CASRFSGSSGADVLTF. The CDR3 nucleotides are TGTGCCAGCAGGTTCAGCGGGAGCTCTGGGGCCGACGTCCTGACTTTC.

This clonotype came up once. The junction departs from the called germline gene at one end, perhaps through a read error. The chain has TRBV28 and TRBJ2-5; the match to TRBD2 covers 7 bases. CDR1 and CDR2 (germline): MDHEN, SYDVKM. The CDR3 spans 19 residues. CDR3: CASRTSVAGLTTGQEIQYF. CDR3 in DNA: TGTGCCAGCAGGACCTCGGTGGCGGGACTAACAACGGGTCAAGAGATCCAGTACTTC.

Comment on this clonotype: This could be a read error, since a much larger clone is one nucleotide away. This rearrangement joins TRBV10-3 to TRBJ1-1; D is ambiguous. Germline loops: CDR1 ENHRY, CDR2 SYGVKD. CDR3 size: 15 residues. CDR3: CAIGEPNYGNTEAFF. For the CDR3, the DNA is TGTGCCATCGGTGAGCCCAATTACGGGAACACTGAAGCTTTCTTT.

This clonotype was detected a few times. The chain couples TRBV24-1 to TRBJ2-1; D may be TRBD1 (6 bases). Between the trimmed V and J ends, which lost 7 bases and 12 bases, there was a span of 12 bases. This CDR3 is built from 11 residues. The germline CDR1 and CDR2 sequences are KGHDR and SFDVKD. As DNA, the CDR3 is TGTGCCACCAGATCCGGGACATTGCAGTTCTTC. The encoded protein is CATRSGTLQFF.

In regard to this clonotype: A read error may produce the germline difference seen at one junction end. The chain is built from TRBV11-2 and TRBJ1-6; 8 bases align to TRBD1. This CDR3 has 14 residues. CDR1 SGHAT and CDR2 FQNNGV come from the germline V gene. CDR3 sequence: CASRSQGANSPLHF. CDR3 DNA: TGCGCCAGCAGATCGCAGGGGGCGAATTCACCCCTCCACTTT.

This chain uses TRBV11-2 with TRBJ2-3; D uncertain. CDR3 size: 15 residues. In germline, CDR1 is SGHAT, CDR2 FQNNGV. Trimming shortened V by 0 bases and J by 4 bases, and 11 bases separated the two germline ends. In DNA form, the CDR3 reads TGTGCCAGCAGCTTAGATTCGTTTGGGGCAGATACGCAGTATTTT. It translates to CASSLDSFGADTQYF.

Details on this clonotype: A much bigger clone sits one base away, suggesting this may be a read error. The chain uses TRBV12-3 or TRBV12-4 and TRBJ1-2; D is uncertain. The CDR3 contains 12 residues. The CDR3 DNA follows: TGTGCCAGCAGTTTAGCTACCCCGGGCAGAGACTTC. This translates into CASSLATPGRDF.